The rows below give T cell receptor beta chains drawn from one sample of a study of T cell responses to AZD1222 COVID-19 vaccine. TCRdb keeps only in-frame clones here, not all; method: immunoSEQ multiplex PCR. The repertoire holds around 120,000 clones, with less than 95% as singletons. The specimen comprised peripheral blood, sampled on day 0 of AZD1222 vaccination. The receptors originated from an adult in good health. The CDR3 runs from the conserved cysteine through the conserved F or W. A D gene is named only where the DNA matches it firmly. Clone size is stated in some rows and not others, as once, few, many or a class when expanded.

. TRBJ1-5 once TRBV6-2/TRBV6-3 CASSPPRSNQPQHF TGTGCCAGCAGCCCCCCCCGCAGCAATCAGCCCCAGCATTTT
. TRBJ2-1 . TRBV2 CASNEQGRGNEQFF TGTGCCAGCAATGAGCAGGGGCGAGGCAATGAGCAGTTCTTC
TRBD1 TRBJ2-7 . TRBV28 CASNLQGSPKQYF TGTGCCAGCAACTTACAGGGGTCCCCCAAGCAGTACTTC
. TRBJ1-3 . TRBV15 CATSRDLRQISGNTIYF TGTGCCACCAGCAGAGACTTGAGGCAAATCTCTGGAAACACCATATATTTT
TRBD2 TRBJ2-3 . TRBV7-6 CASSSKIFGTSGADTQYF TGTGCCAGCAGCTCGAAAATCTTCGGGACTAGCGGGGCAGATACGCAGTATTTT
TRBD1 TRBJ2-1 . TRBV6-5 CASSRQGATYNEQFF TGTGCCAGCAGCAGACAGGGGGCCACTTACAATGAGCAGTTCTTC
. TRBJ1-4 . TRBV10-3 CAISESDRTNEKLFF TGTGCCATCAGTGAGTCCGACAGAACTAATGAAAAACTGTTTTTT
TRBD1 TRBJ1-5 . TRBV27 CASSLRQGVGQPQHF TGTGCCAGCAGTTTGCGACAGGGGGTAGGACAGCCCCAGCATTTT
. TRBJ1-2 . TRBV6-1 CASSELRGGYTF TGTGCCAGCAGTGAGTTGAGAGGTGGCTACACCTTC
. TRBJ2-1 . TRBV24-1 CATSDAPTTEQFF TGTGCCACCAGTGACGCCCCCACTACTGAGCAGTTCTTC
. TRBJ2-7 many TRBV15 CATSRGRGITGAYEQYF TGTGCCACCAGCAGAGGTCGCGGGATTACCGGTGCTTACGAGCAGTACTTC
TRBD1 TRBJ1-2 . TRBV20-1 CSASEGQYYGYTF TGCAGTGCTAGTGAGGGACAGTACTATGGCTACACCTTC
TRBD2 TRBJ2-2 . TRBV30 CAWSFTSAGELFF TGTGCCTGGAGTTTCACTAGCGCCGGGGAGCTGTTTTTT
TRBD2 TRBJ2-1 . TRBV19 CASSIRAMTSGINEQFF TGTGCCAGTAGTATAAGGGCCATGACTAGCGGGATTAATGAGCAGTTCTTC
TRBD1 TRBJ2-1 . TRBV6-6 CASSYPGQGTTEQFF TGTGCCAGCAGTTACCCGGGACAGGGAACTACTGAGCAGTTCTTC
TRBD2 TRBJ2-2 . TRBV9 CASSPGLADTGELFF TGTGCCAGCAGCCCTGGACTAGCGGACACCGGGGAGCTGTTTTTT
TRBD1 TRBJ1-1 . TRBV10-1 CASSDPSQGAPEAFF TGCGCCAGCAGTGACCCCTCCCAGGGGGCCCCTGAAGCTTTCTTT
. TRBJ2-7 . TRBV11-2 CASSHPHAGSYEQYF TGTGCCAGCAGCCACCCCCACGCGGGGTCCTACGAGCAGTACTTC
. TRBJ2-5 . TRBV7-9 CASSSEETQYF TGTGCCAGCAGCTCCGAAGAGACCCAGTACTTC
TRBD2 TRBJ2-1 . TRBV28 CASSHGLAFNEQFF TGTGCCAGCAGCCACGGACTAGCATTCAATGAGCAGTTCTTC
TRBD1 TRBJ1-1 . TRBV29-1 CSVWGISTGGRNTEAFF TGCAGCGTGTGGGGGATTTCGACAGGGGGCAGGAACACTGAAGCTTTCTTT
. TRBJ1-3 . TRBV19 CASSSGDSSGNTIYF TGTGCCAGTAGTTCAGGAGACTCCTCTGGAAACACCATATATTTT
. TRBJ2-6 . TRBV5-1 CASMEGPGSGANVLTF TGCGCCAGCATGGAGGGTCCAGGCTCCGGGGCCAACGTCCTGACTTTC
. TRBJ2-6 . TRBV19 CASSIGRPGANVLTF TGTGCCAGTAGTATAGGGCGCCCTGGGGCCAACGTCCTGACTTTC
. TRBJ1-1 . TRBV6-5 CASYQGRNTEAFF TGTGCCAGCTACCAGGGGAGGAACACTGAAGCTTTCTTT
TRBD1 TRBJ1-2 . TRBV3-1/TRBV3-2 CASSHRAPDRGSYGYTF TGTGCCAGCAGCCACCGAGCACCGGACAGGGGGTCTTATGGCTACACCTTC
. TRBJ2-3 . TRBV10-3 CAINERDRQDQYF TGTGCCATCAATGAACGGGACCGACAGGACCAGTATTTT
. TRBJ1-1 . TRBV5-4 CASSPLTGNTEAFF TGTGCCAGCAGCCCCTTGACGGGAAACACTGAAGCTTTCTTT
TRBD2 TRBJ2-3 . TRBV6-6 CASEASGSTDTQYF TGTGCCAGCGAGGCTAGCGGCAGTACAGATACGCAGTATTTT
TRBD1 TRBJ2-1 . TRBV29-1 CSVGDRPYNEQFF TGCAGCGTCGGGGACAGACCGTACAATGAGCAGTTCTTC
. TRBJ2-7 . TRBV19 CASSMVPRGLGEQYF TGTGCCAGTAGTATGGTTCCTAGGGGTCTCGGCGAGCAGTACTTC
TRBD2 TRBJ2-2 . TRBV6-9 CAILAGGRFTGELFF TGTGCCATCCTAGCGGGAGGCCGTTTCACCGGGGAGCTGTTTTTT
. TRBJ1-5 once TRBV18 CASSEGLYSNQPQHF TGTGCCAGCTCAGAGGGGCTGTATAGCAATCAGCCCCAGCATTTT
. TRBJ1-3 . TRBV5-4 CASSFGGAAGNTIYF TGTGCCAGCAGCTTCGGCGGCGCCGCGGGAAACACCATATATTTT
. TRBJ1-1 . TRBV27 CASSRGGATEAFF TGTGCCAGCAGTCGCGGGGGTGCAACTGAAGCTTTCTTT
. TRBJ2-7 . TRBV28 CASSPLREFDEQYF TGTGCCAGCAGTCCCCTCCGGGAGTTCGACGAGCAGTACTTC
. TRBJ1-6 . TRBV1 CTSSREPLQARGSPLHF TGCACCAGCAGCCGCGAGCCCCTACAGGCCCGGGGTTCACCCCTCCACTTT
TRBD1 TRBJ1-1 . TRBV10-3 CAISESTGGSNTEAFF TGTGCCATCAGTGAGTCGACAGGGGGGTCGAACACTGAAGCTTTCTTT
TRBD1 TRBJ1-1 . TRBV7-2 CASSFTQGATEAFF TGTGCCAGCAGCTTTACTCAGGGGGCGACTGAAGCTTTCTTT
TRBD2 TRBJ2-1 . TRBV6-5 CASRSRREGPGEQFF TGTGCCAGCAGAAGTAGGAGGGAGGGCCCAGGTGAGCAGTTCTTC
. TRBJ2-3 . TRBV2 CASSEWRGGTDTQYF TGTGCCAGCAGTGAGTGGCGGGGAGGCACAGATACGCAGTATTTT
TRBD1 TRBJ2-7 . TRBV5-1 CASTRQGASYEQYF TGCGCCAGCACTCGACAGGGGGCCTCCTACGAGCAGTACTTC
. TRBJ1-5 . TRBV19 CASTQNSGSNQPQHF TGTGCCAGTACTCAAAACTCGGGTAGCAATCAGCCCCAGCATTTT
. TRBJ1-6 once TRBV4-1 CASRGQPNSPLHF TGCGCCAGCCGCGGACAGCCTAATTCACCCCTCCACTTT
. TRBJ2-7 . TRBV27 CASSLSGLGRGRRSYEQYF TGTGCCAGCAGTTTATCGGGGTTGGGGAGGGGGCGCCGCTCCTACGAGCAGTACTTC
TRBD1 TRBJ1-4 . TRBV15 CATSRAGFGQGDEKLFF TGTGCCACCAGCAGAGCCGGCTTTGGACAGGGTGATGAAAAACTGTTTTTT
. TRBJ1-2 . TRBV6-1 CASSGPNIGRPRGYTF TGTGCCAGCAGTGGACCGAACATCGGCAGGCCCCGGGGCTACACCTTC
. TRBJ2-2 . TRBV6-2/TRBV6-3 CASSRPRGELFF TGTGCCAGCAGTCGGCCTAGGGGGGAGCTGTTTTTT
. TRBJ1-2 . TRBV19 CASSIENYGYTF TGTGCCAGTAGTATAGAGAATTATGGCTACACCTTC
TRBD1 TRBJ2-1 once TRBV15 CATAGTGVYNEQFF TGTGCCACCGCCGGGACAGGGGTGTACAATGAGCAGTTCTTC
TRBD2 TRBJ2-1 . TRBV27 CASSLSPSGRTREQFF TGTGCCAGCAGTTTATCGCCCAGCGGGAGAACGCGTGAGCAGTTCTTC
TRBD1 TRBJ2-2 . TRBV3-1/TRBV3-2 CASSPTPGQTPNTGELFF TGTGCCAGCAGCCCCACACCGGGACAGACTCCGAACACCGGGGAGCTGTTTTTT